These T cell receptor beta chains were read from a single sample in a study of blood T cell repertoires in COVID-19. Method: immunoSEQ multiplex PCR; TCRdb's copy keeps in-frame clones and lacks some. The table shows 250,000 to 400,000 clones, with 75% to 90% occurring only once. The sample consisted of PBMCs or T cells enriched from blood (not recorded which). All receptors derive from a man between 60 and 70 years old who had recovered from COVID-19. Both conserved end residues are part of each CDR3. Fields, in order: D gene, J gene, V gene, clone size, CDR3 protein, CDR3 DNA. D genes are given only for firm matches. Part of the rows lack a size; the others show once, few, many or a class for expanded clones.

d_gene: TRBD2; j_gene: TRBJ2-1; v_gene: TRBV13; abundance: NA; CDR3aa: CASSNRLAGRHEQFF; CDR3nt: TGTGCCAGCAGCAATCGACTAGCGGGGAGGCATGAGCAGTTCTTC
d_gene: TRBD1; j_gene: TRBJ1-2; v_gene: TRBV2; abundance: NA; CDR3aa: CASSGQGMGGYTF; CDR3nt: TGTGCCAGCAGTGGACAGGGGATGGGCGGCTACACCTTC
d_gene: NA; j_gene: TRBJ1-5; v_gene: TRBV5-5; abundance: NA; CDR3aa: CASSLDSSPQPQHF; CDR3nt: TGTGCCAGCAGCCTGGACAGCTCCCCTCAGCCCCAGCATTTT
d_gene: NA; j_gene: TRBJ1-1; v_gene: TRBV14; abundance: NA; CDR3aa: CASSQDRGTLNTEAFF; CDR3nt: TGTGCCAGCAGCCAAGATAGGGGGACGTTGAACACTGAAGCTTTCTTT
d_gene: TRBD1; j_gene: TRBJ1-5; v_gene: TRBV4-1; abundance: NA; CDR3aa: CASSQAEGQGRPQHF; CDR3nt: TGCGCCAGCAGCCAAGCGGAAGGACAGGGGAGGCCCCAGCATTTT
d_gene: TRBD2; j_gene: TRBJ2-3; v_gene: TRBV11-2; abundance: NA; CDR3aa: CASSLGRTSGMGTDTQYF; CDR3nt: TGTGCCAGCAGCTTAGGACGGACTAGCGGGATGGGCACAGATACGCAGTATTTT
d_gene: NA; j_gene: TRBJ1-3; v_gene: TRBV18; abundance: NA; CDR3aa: CASSPRDTGNTIYF; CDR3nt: TGTGCCAGCTCACCCCGGGACACTGGAAACACCATATATTTT
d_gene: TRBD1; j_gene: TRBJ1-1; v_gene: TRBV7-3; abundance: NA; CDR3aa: CASSLGGQPNTEAFF; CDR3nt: TGTGCCAGCAGCTTAGGGGGACAGCCGAACACTGAAGCTTTCTTT
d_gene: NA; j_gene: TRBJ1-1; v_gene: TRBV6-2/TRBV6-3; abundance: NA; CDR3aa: CASSILWADEAFF; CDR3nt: TGTGCCAGCAGTATACTTTGGGCAGACGAAGCTTTCTTT
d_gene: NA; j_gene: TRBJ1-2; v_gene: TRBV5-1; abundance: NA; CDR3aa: CASSLRTTYGYTF; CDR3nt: TGCGCCAGCAGCTTGCGGACAACCTATGGCTACACCTTC
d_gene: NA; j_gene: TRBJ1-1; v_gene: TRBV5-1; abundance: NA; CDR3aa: CASSLSRGGTEAFF; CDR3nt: TGCGCCAGCAGCTTGTCGAGGGGAGGCACTGAAGCTTTCTTT
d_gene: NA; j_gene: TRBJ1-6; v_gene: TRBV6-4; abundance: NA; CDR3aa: CASSEQNRSPLHF; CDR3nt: TGTGCCAGCAGTGAACAGAATCGTTCACCCCTCCACTTT
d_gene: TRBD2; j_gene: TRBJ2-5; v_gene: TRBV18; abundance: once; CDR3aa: CASSPTSGIETQYF; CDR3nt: TGTGCCAGCTCCCCGACTAGCGGGATAGAGACCCAGTACTTC
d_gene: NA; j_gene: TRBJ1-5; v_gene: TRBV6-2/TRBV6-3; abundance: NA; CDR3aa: CASSPEGQGSNQPQHF; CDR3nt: TGTGCCAGCAGTCCCGAAGGGCAGGGCAGCAATCAGCCCCAGCATTTT
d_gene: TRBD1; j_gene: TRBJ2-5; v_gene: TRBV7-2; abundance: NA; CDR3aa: CASRRTGYETQYF; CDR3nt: TGTGCCAGCAGAAGGACAGGGTATGAGACCCAGTACTTC
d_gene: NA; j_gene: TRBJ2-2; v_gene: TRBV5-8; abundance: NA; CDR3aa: CASSGSRAANTGELFF; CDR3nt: TGTGCCAGCAGCGGGAGTAGAGCGGCGAACACCGGGGAGCTGTTTTTT
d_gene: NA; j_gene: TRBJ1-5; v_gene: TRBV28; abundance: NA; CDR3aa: CASSFVGMGNQPQHF; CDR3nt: TGTGCCAGCAGTTTTGTCGGGATGGGCAATCAGCCCCAGCATTTT
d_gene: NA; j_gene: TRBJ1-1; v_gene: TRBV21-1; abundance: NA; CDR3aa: CASNGGDSMNTEAFF; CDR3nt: TGTGCCAGCAACGGGGGGGACAGTATGAACACTGAAGCTTTCTTT
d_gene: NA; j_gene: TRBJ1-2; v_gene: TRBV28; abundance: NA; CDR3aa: CASSVGAGDGYTF; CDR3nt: TGTGCCAGCAGTGTCGGAGCAGGGGATGGCTACACCTTC
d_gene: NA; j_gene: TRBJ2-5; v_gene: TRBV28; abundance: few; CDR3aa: CASSLIGSGRDQETQYF; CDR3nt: TGTGCCAGCAGTTTAATCGGTTCTGGCAGGGACCAAGAGACCCAGTACTTC
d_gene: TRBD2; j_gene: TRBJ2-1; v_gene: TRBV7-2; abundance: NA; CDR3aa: CASSLVVGLAGGSYNEQFF; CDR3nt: TGTGCCAGCAGCTTAGTGGTAGGGCTAGCGGGTGGCTCCTACAATGAGCAGTTCTTC
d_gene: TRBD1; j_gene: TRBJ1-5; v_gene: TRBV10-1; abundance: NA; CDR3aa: CASSAGQEHSNQPQHF; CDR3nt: TGCGCCAGCAGCGCCGGACAGGAGCATAGCAATCAGCCCCAGCATTTT
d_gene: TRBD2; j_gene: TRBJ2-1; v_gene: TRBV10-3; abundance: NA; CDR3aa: CATLAGSYNEQFF; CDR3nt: TGTGCCACCTTAGCGGGTTCCTACAATGAGCAGTTCTTC
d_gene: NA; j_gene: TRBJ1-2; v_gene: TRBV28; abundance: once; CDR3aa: CASSLYRVGYTF; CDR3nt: TGTGCCAGCAGTTTGTACAGGGTTGGCTACACCTTC
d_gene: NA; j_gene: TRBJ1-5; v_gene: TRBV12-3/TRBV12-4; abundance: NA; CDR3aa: CASSLAGNQPQHF; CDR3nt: TGTGCCAGCAGTTTGGCCGGGAATCAGCCCCAGCATTTT
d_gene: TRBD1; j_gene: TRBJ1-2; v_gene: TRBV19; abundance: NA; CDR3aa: CASSINRGLYGYTF; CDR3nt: TGTGCCAGTAGTATAAACAGGGGACTTTATGGCTACACCTTC
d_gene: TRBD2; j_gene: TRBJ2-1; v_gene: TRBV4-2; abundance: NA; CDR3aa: CASSQTRASGANEQFF; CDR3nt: TGTGCCAGCAGCCAAACCCGGGCTAGCGGGGCCAATGAGCAGTTCTTC
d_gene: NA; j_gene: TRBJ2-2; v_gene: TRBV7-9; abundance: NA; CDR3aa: CASSLVQGITGELFF; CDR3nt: TGTGCCAGCAGCTTGGTGCAGGGGATCACCGGGGAGCTGTTTTTT
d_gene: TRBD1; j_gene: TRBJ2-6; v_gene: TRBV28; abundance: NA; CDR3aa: CASNKQGLGSGANVLTF; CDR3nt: TGTGCCAGCAACAAACAGGGGTTGGGGTCTGGGGCCAACGTCCTGACTTTC
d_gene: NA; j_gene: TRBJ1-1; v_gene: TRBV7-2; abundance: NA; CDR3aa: CASSSSGGQRRNTEAFF; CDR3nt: TGTGCCAGCAGCAGCAGCGGGGGCCAGCGGAGGAACACTGAAGCTTTCTTT
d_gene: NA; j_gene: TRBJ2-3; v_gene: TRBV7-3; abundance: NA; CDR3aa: CASSSTHRADTQYF; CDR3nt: TGTGCCAGCAGCTCGACCCACAGGGCCGATACGCAGTATTTT
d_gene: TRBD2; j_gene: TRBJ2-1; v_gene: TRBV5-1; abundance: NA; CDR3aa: CASSPGGGSPNEQFF; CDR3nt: TGCGCCAGCAGCCCTGGTGGCGGGAGCCCGAATGAGCAGTTCTTC
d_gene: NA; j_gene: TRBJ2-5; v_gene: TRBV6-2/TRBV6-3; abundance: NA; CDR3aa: CASSQVKTRGETQYF; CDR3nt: TGTGCCAGCAGTCAGGTCAAGACAAGAGGGGAGACCCAGTACTTC
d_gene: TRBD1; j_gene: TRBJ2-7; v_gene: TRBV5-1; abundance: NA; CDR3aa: CASSESGQGYEQYF; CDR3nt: TGCGCCAGCAGCGAATCGGGACAGGGGTACGAGCAGTACTTC
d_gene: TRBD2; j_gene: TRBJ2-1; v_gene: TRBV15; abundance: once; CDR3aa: CATSRVVGLAGTGSYNEQFF; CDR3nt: TGTGCCACCAGCAGAGTAGTAGGACTAGCGGGAACGGGGTCCTACAATGAGCAGTTCTTC
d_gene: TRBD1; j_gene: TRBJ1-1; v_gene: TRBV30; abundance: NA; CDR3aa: CAWSPDRGWVEAFF; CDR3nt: TGTGCCTGGAGTCCGGACAGGGGGTGGGTTGAAGCTTTCTTT
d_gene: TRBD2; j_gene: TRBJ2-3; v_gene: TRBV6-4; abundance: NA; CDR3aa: CASRRTSGRTDTQYF; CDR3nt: TGTGCCAGCAGGCGGACTAGCGGAAGGACAGATACGCAGTATTTT
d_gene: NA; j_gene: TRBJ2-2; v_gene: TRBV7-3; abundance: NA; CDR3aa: CASSLNQGMNAGELFF; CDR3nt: TGTGCCAGCAGCTTAAACCAGGGGATGAACGCCGGGGAGCTGTTTTTT
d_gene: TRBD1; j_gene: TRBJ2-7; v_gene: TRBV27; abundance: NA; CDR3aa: CASSPTGGRDEQYF; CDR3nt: TGTGCCAGCAGTCCTACAGGGGGTCGAGACGAGCAGTACTTC
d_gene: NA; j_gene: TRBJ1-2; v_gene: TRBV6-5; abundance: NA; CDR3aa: CASSYTGYYGYTF; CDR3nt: TGTGCCAGCAGTTACACAGGGTATTATGGCTACACCTTC
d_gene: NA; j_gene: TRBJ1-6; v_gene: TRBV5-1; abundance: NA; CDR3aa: CASSLLAGDSPLHF; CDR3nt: TGCGCCAGCAGCTTACTGGCAGGGGATTCACCCCTCCACTTT
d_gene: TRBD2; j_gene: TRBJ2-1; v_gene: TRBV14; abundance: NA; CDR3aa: CASSGASGRDNEQFF; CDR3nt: TGTGCCAGCAGCGGGGCTAGCGGGAGGGACAATGAGCAGTTCTTC
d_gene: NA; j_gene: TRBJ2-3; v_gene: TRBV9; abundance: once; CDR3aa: CASSPRGGMTDTQYF; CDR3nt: TGTGCCAGCAGCCCGAGGGGCGGGATGACAGATACGCAGTATTTT
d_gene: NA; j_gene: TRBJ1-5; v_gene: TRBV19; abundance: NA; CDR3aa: CASSIDREVQPQHF; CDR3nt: TGTGCCAGTAGTATAGACAGGGAGGTTCAGCCCCAGCATTTT
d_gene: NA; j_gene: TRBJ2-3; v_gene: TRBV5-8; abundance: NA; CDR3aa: CASRRGSTDTQYF; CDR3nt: TGTGCCAGCAGGAGGGGGAGCACAGATACGCAGTATTTT
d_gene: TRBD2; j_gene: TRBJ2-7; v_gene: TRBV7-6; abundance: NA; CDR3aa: CASSVVSVTSGRLDEQYF; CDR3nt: TGTGCCAGCAGCGTCGTGTCGGTTACTAGCGGGAGATTGGACGAGCAGTACTTC
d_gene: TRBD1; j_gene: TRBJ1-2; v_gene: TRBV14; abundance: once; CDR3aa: CASTSGTEAINYGYTF; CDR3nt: TGTGCCAGCACCTCTGGGACAGAGGCAATTAACTATGGCTACACCTTC
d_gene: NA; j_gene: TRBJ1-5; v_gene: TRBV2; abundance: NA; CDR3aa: CASSDLTNQPQHF; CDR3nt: TGTGCCAGCAGTGACCTCACTAATCAGCCCCAGCATTTT
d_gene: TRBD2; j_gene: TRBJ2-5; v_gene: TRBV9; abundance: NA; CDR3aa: CASSPRTSEETQYF; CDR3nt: TGTGCCAGCAGCCCCAGGACTAGCGAGGAGACCCAGTACTTC
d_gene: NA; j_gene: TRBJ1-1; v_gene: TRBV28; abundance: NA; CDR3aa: CASRPWGGANTEAFF; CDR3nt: TGTGCCAGCAGACCCTGGGGCGGGGCGAACACTGAAGCTTTCTTT
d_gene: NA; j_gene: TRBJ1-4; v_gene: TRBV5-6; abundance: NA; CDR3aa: CASSTQGIFNEKLFF; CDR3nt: TGTGCCAGCAGCACCCAGGGAATATTTAATGAAAAACTGTTTTTT
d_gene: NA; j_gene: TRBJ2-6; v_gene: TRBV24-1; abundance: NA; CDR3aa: CATRGDSSGANVLTF; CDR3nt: TGTGCCACCAGAGGGGATAGCTCTGGGGCCAACGTCCTGACTTTC
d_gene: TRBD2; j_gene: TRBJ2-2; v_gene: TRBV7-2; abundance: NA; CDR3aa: CASSSRLAGGGTGELFF; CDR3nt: TGTGCCAGCAGCTCCCGACTAGCGGGAGGAGGGACCGGGGAGCTGTTTTTT
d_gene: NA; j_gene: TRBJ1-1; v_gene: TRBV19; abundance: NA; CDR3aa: CASSMIGGTEAFF; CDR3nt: TGTGCCAGTAGTATGATCGGGGGCACTGAAGCTTTCTTT
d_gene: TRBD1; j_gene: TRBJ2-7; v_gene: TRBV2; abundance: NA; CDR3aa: CASSDLDRGLSEQYF; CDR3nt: TGTGCCAGCAGTGATCTTGACAGGGGGCTCTCCGAGCAGTACTTC